This passage covers 5 T cell receptor beta chains from one sample sequenced in a study of T cells in Graves' hyperthyroidism and ophthalmopathy. Template material for amplifying TCR beta CDR3 regions consisted of RNA transcripts. HTBI primers drove first-round RT-PCR of the TCR CDR3. TCRdb called the multiplex PCR reads again in MiXCR, with one record for every CDR3 protein. The sample records around 610,000 distinct CDR3 sequences, 14% to 15% being singletons. Sequenced material: blood. The receptors shown here come from a woman between 40 and 50 years old with Graves' ophthalmopathy.

This chain uses TRBV12-3 or TRBV12-4 with TRBJ2-7, with D unclear. The CDR3 sequence is 14 residues long. Trimming removed 3 bases at V and 6 bases at J, with 15 bases between. In DNA form, the CDR3 reads TGTGCCAGCAGTTTGGGTAGCCCCATTCCCGAGCAGTACTTC. Translated, it gives CASSLGSPIPEQYF.

This clonotype was picked up many times. The V gene is TRBV28, the J gene TRBJ1-1, with D possibly TRBD1 on 5 matching bases. Germline V lookup: CDR1 MDHEN, CDR2 SYDVKM. The germline V and J ends were trimmed by 3 bases and 4 bases, with 18 bases remaining between them. CDR3 length equals 16 residues. The chain's CDR3 is CASSLEPGWGGTEAFF. In DNA form, the CDR3 reads TGTGCCAGCAGTTTGGAACCCGGTTGGGGGGGCACTGAAGCTTTCTTT.

This clonotype appeared a few times. This sequence joins TRBV6-2 or TRBV6-3 and TRBJ2-7; TRBD1 matches at 7 bases. The junction had 10 bases not matched to a gene; V was cut back by 6 bases and J by 5 bases. CDR1 is MNHEY, CDR2 SVGEGT, per germline. The CDR3 totals 14 residues. The CDR3, as DNA: TGTGCCAGCAGCTTAACAGGGGCCGTAAACGAGCAGTACTTC. Residues: CASSLTGAVNEQYF.

This chain links TRBV18 with TRBJ1-1; D gene uncertain. V lost 2 bases and J lost 3, with 10 bases in between. CDR3 length: 14 amino acids. CDR1 is KGHSH and CDR2 is LQKENI in the germline V gene. The CDR3 reads CASSPVSGDTEAFF. CDR3 DNA: TGTGCCAGCTCACCAGTGTCAGGAGACACTGAAGCTTTCTTT. Full variable domain (rest looked up from reference TRBV18 and TRBJ1-1): NAGVMQNPRHLVRRRGQEARLRCSPMKGHSHVYWYRQLPEEGLKFMVYLQKENIIDESGMPKERFSAEFPKEGPSILRIQQVVRGDSAAYFCASSPVSGDTEAFFGQGTRLTVV.

The rearrangement joins TRBV5-1 to TRBJ2-2, with D unresolved. V lost 0 bases to trimming and J lost 0 bases, with 9 bases between them. Germline assignment: CDR1 SGHRS and CDR2 YFSETQ. This CDR3 spans 16 amino acids. The DNA for the CDR3 is TGCGCCAGCAGCTTGGAGGTGCTCTCGAACACCGGGGAGCTGTTTTTT. It translates to CASSLEVLSNTGELFF.